This TCR beta chain was observed in a study of shared clonotypes between healthy human individuals. The wider study: Donor composition was a couple of women and a few men, aged 18 to 49.

The study's findings and limits: The diversity represented, both genetic and in exposure history, was limited by few donors.

V shed 1 base, J shed 9 bases, and the junction held 7 bases outside the gene matches. CDR1 is SGHTA, CDR2 FQGNSA, per germline. The CDR3 covers 15 residues. Points on this clone: Its specificity is unknown.

Original data processing: ImmunoSEQ junction-only sequences lacked quality scores, so their filtering differed. TCRdb's copy holds only in-frame clones and misses some; the assay was immunoSEQ multiplex PCR. That table supplies the V and J calls and clone size; D and trimming were determined from the DNA. The table lists about 510,000 clones, around 74% of them singletons. When samples were unsorted, 85 million to 95 million PBMCs were used for genomic DNA. The rearrangement links TRBV7-2 to TRBJ2-1, with 9 bases aligning to TRBD2. The specimen was PBMCs. The receptor comes from a woman between 40 and 50 years old in good health. Some clones in this sample may be carry-over from other donors' samples. This chain's CDR3 is CASSLVVTSGVEQFF. CDR3 nucleotides: TGTGCCAGCAGCTTAGTAGTGACTAGCGGCGTTGAGCAGTTCTTC.